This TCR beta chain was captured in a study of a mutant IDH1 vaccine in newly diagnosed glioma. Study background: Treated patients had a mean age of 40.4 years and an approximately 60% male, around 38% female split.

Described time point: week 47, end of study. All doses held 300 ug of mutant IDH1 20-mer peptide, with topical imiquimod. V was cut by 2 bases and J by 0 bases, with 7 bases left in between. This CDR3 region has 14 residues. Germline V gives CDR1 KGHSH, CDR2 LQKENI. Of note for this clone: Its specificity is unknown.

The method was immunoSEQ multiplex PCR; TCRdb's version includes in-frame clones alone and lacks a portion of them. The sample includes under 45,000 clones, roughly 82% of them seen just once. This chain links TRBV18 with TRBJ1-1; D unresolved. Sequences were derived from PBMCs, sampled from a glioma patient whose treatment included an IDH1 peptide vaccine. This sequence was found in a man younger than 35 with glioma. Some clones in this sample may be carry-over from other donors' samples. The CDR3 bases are TGTGCCAGCTCACCAAGAAACATGAACACTGAAGCTTTCTTT. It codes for CASSPRNMNTEAFF. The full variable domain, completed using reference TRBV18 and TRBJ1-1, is NAGVMQNPRHLVRRRGQEARLRCSPMKGHSHVYWYRQLPEEGLKFMVYLQKENIIDESGMPKERFSAEFPKEGPSILRIQQVVRGDSAAYFCASSPRNMNTEAFFGQGTRLTVV.